This paragraph reports one T cell receptor (beta chain). Its cognate antigen is unknown. The data derive from a study of cytomegalovirus exposure and HLA in healthy donors. These donors were members of the approximately 110-subject validation cohort, a group separate from the roughly 670-subject first cohort. Findings and limits, study-wide: In the 120 or so validation repertoires, approximately 93% of cluster scores exceeded 0, per a later analysis. Whilst most TCR sequences proved rare, a subset of public TCRs occurred across many donors. CMV antigen specificity of a few CMV-associated chains was confirmed in vitro.

The data were produced by immunoSEQ multiplex PCR, yet TCRdb's version contains in-frame clones alone and is incomplete. The table has under 140,000 clones, approximately 90% seen once. The receptor was isolated from a woman aged 25 to 39 in good health and CMV-seropositive. Sequences were obtained from PBMCs.

The CDR3 DNA follows: TGTGCCAGCAGCCCGAGAGCAAGGGGGTATGGCTACACCTTC. It codes for CASSPRARGYGYTF. The V and J genes are TRBV6-6 and TRBJ1-2, with a possible D match to TRBD1 (6 bases). Germline CDR1 and CDR2: MNHNY and SVGAGI (reference sequence). The CDR3 covers 14 residues. Trimming removed 6 bases at V and 5 bases at J, with 16 bases between.